These 19 T cell receptor beta chains were all obtained from the same sample, sequenced in a study of cytomegalovirus exposure and HLA in healthy donors. The primer mix had 60 Vbeta and 13 Jbeta primers. TCRdb's table, derived via immunoSEQ multiplex PCR, lists solely in-frame clones and lacks some. The table includes more than 200,000 clones, 70% to 80% detected once. The sequenced sample consisted of PBMCs. The receptors stem from a middle-aged man in good health and CMV-seronegative.

The chain joins TRBV11-2 to TRBJ1-2, with 11 bases lining up with TRBD1. J gave up 10 bases and V 0 bases, and 4 bases lay outside the gene matches. The CDR3 spans 14 residues. Germline CDR1 and CDR2: SGHAT and FQNNGV. CDR3 DNA: TGTGCCAGCAGCTTAGATGGGACAGGGGGGTACTACACCTTC. Encoded protein: CASSLDGTGGYYTF.

This clone was observed a single time. The chain uses TRBV27 and TRBJ2-3; possibly TRBD2 for D (6 bases). Germline values: CDR1 MNHEY, CDR2 SMNVEV (reference sequence). Trimming took 0 bases from V and 4 from J, leaving 14 bases between them. The CDR3 consists of 16 residues. In nucleotides, the CDR3 is TGTGCCAGCAGTTTATCTCGGAGGGCCGGCGCAGATACGCAGTATTTT. Its protein is CASSLSRRAGADTQYF.

This rearrangement joins TRBV4-1 to TRBJ2-7; 10 positions agree with TRBD1. The CDR3 runs 15 residues. V dropped 5 bases and J dropped 1; count of bases not matched to a gene: 5. Germline CDR1 MGHRA, CDR2 YSYEKL. CDR3 DNA: TGCGCCAGCAGCTCGCGGACAGGGGGATCCTACGAGCAGTACTTC. Residues: CASSSRTGGSYEQYF.

This chain links TRBV15 with TRBJ2-5; a weak D match, TRBD2 (7 bases). Germline V gene sequence: CDR1 LNHNV, CDR2 YYDKDF (reference sequence). The CDR3 contains 15 residues. V gave up 0 bases and J gave up 5 bases, with 13 bases separating them. In DNA, the CDR3 is TGTGCCACCAGCAGAGAGACTAGGGGGGGGGAGACCCAGTACTTC. It specifies CATSRETRGGETQYF.

The V gene is TRBV19, the J gene TRBJ2-2; 7 positions agree with TRBD1. The trim removed 5 bases at V and 5 bases at J, leaving 14 bases unmatched. Per the germline V gene, CDR1 is LNHDA and CDR2 is SQIVND (reference sequence). The CDR3 has 17 amino acids. CDR3 coding DNA: TGTGCCAGTAGTTTCCCCTCACAGGGGTGGAAAACCGGGGAGCTGTTTTTT. Protein: CASSFPSQGWKTGELFF. The full variable domain, rest sourced from reference TRBV19 and TRBJ2-2, is DGGITQSPKYLFRKEGQNVTLSCEQNLNHDAMYWYRQDPGQGLRLIYYSQIVNDFQKGDIAEGYSVSREKKESFPLTVTSAQKNPTAFYLCASSFPSQGWKTGELFFGEGSRLTVL.

This rearrangement joins TRBV18 to TRBJ1-2, with D uncertain. The ends were cut back, 5 bases at V and 4 bases at J, with 14 bases in the middle. From germline, CDR1 is KGHSH and CDR2 LQKENI. The CDR3 totals 14 residues. The CDR3 DNA is TGTGCCAGCTCAGCCCCCGGGGAGACCTATGGCTACACCTTC. It specifies CASSAPGETYGYTF.

The chain is built from TRBV7-2 and TRBJ2-3, with 9 bases fitting TRBD2. The CDR3 contains 16 residues. V gave up 5 bases and J gave up 3 bases; unmatched junction bases: 9. Germline CDR1 reads SGHTA; CDR2 reads FQGNSA. The CDR3 loop reads CASSPLAGKRTDTQYF. The CDR3 coding sequence is TGTGCCAGCAGCCCGCTAGCGGGGAAGAGAACAGATACGCAGTATTTT.

This rearrangement joins TRBV27 to TRBJ2-1; 8 bases align to TRBD1. The CDR3 has 12 residues. Germline V gene lookup returns CDR1 MNHEY and CDR2 SMNVEV (reference sequence). Trimming cost V 5 bases and J 9 bases; bases outside gene matches: 3. The CDR3 DNA follows: TGTGCCAGCAGTGGACAGGGAAGTGAGCAGTTCTTC. Translation gives CASSGQGSEQFF.

The gene calls are TRBV27 and TRBJ2-7, with a tentative D call TRBD2 (5 bases). Trimming pared 3 bases from V and 2 bases from J, leaving 8 bases between. Germline CDR1 reads MNHEY; CDR2 reads SMNVEV (reference sequence). The CDR3 is 13 amino acids. CDR3 nucleotide sequence: TGTGCCAGCAGTTTCGGGGAAACCTACGAGCAGTACTTC. Protein: CASSFGETYEQYF.

The J gene is TRBJ2-7, the V gene TRBV2; D may be TRBD2 (6 bases). The germline V gene encodes CDR1 SNHLY and CDR2 FYNNEI. V was shortened by 9 bases and J by 4 bases, with 19 bases between the two germline ends. The CDR3 has 14 residues. The CDR3 DNA is TGTGCCAGTCTCCGGGAGACGGGTTGGTACGAGCAGTACTTC. Its translation: CASLRETGWYEQYF.

CDR3 bases: TGTGCCAGCAGCAACCAGAACCATGGCGAGCAGTACTTC. Its protein product is CASSNQNHGEQYF. The chain carries TRBV5-5 and TRBJ2-7; D remains ambiguous. The CDR3 contains 13 residues. The germline gives CDR1 SGHKS, CDR2 YYEKEE (reference sequence). Trimming took off 4 bases at V and 6 bases at J, with 14 bases between the two ends.

The rearrangement links TRBV2 to TRBJ1-1; D unresolved. Between the trimmed V and J ends, which lost 5 bases and 4 bases, there was a span of 11 bases. Germline V gene data show CDR1 as SNHLY and CDR2 as FYNNEI. The CDR3 has 13 amino acids. For the CDR3, the DNA is TGTGCCAGCAGTCCAAGCCCGGTCACTGAAGCTTTCTTT. Amino acids: CASSPSPVTEAFF.

V usage is TRBV5-1 and J usage is TRBJ2-7; 9 nucleotides line up with TRBD1. With 2 bases clipped from V and 1 base from J, the junction kept 7 bases outside the gene matches. In germline, CDR1 is SGHRS, CDR2 YFSETQ. CDR3 length equals 16 residues. CDR3 protein: CASSFKRQGGSYEQYF. The CDR3 bases are TGCGCCAGCAGCTTTAAAAGACAGGGGGGGTCCTACGAGCAGTACTTC.

The chain links TRBV4-1 to TRBJ1-2; perhaps TRBD1 as D (6 bases). Germline values: CDR1 MGHRA, CDR2 YSYEKL. V was shortened by 3 bases and J by 6 bases, with 20 bases between the two germline ends. This CDR3 is 16 amino acids long. The CDR3 is CASSHPQAQGPNGYTF. CDR3 nucleotides: TGCGCCAGCAGCCACCCCCAGGCCCAGGGGCCTAATGGCTACACCTTC.

This chain connects TRBV6-1 to TRBJ2-1, with D tentatively TRBD1 (6 bases). Trimming took 6 bases from V and 7 from J, leaving 13 bases between them. This CDR3 has 13 residues. The germline CDR1 and CDR2 sequences are MNHNS and SASEGT. The CDR3 region is CASRDWTVNEQFF. CDR3 nucleotide sequence: TGTGCCAGCAGGGATTGGACAGTAAATGAGCAGTTCTTC.

V usage is TRBV7-6 and J usage is TRBJ2-3; D might be TRBD2 (5 bases). From germline, CDR1 is SGHVS and CDR2 FNYEAQ. The ends were cut back, 5 bases at V and 1 base at J, with 22 bases in the middle. The CDR3 is 18 amino acids. The CDR3 region is CASSGDRGSGYRTDTQYF. The CDR3 region has the DNA TGTGCCAGCAGCGGCGATCGGGGTTCAGGATATCGCACAGATACGCAGTATTTT.

V is TRBV7-2 and J is TRBJ1-2; unclear D gene. The CDR3 runs to 13 residues. Germline V gene data show CDR1 as SGHTA and CDR2 as FQGNSA. Trimming pared 6 bases from V and 8 bases from J, leaving 16 bases between. Here the CDR3 reads CASSDSEGGGYTF. The CDR3 bases are TGTGCCAGCAGTGACTCTGAGGGTGGGGGCTACACCTTC.

The chain combines TRBV6-6 with TRBJ1-4; D may be TRBD1 (5 bases). In germline, CDR1 is MNHNY, CDR2 SVGAGI (reference sequence). V was clipped by 0 bases and J by 12 bases, with 17 bases between them. This CDR3 has 15 residues. In DNA, the CDR3 is TGTGCCAGCAGTTACTCGGCCAGGGTTGCGGGGGAACTGTTTTTT. Its translation is CASSYSARVAGELFF.

This clone turned up a few times. Other DNA sequences within the sample encode an identical CDR3. The gene calls are TRBV5-1 and TRBJ2-5; TRBD1 might be the D (6 bases). Trimming pared 2 bases from V and 2 bases from J, leaving 7 bases between. The CDR3 runs 13 residues. Germline assignment: CDR1 SGHRS and CDR2 YFSETQ. The CDR3 bases are TGCGCCAGCAGCTTCAGGGGACAAGAGACCCAGTACTTC. Translated, it gives CASSFRGQETQYF.